Following are 20 T cell receptor beta chains from one sample sequenced in a study of CD8 T cells in Susac syndrome. An input of about 0.45 to 1 ug of RNA was subjected to reverse transcription using random hexamers. From the immunoSEQ multiplex PCR reads, TCRdb called clonotypes with MiXCR, one entry per CDR3 protein. The sample lists some 170,000 distinct CDR3 sequences; over 90% were seen once. Input material: CD4+ T cells from PBMCs. Every receptor here comes from a human donor with Susac syndrome.

V and J are TRBV6-6 and TRBJ2-3; D gene ambiguous. Trimming shortened V by 1 base and J by 4 bases, and 6 bases separated the two germline ends. Germline V lookup: CDR1 MNHNY, CDR2 SVGAGI (reference sequence). There are 13 residues in the CDR3. The CDR3 loop reads CASSYFQSDTQYF. The DNA of the CDR3 is TGTGCCAGCAGTTACTTCCAGTCAGATACGCAGTATTTT.

The chain links TRBV29-1 to TRBJ1-1; no clear D. V was shortened by 4 bases and J by 5 bases, with 14 bases between the two germline ends. The CDR3 is made up of 13 amino acids. Germline assignment: CDR1 SQVTM and CDR2 ANQGSEA. The CDR3 DNA is TGCAGCGTTGCATCTTCGGGTGGTACTGAAGCTTTCTTT. It yields the protein CSVASSGGTEAFF.

The rearrangement links TRBV11-2 to TRBJ2-2; D unresolved. Looked up from germline, CDR1 is SGHAT and CDR2 is FQNNGV. V lost 0 bases and J lost 4, with 9 bases in between. CDR3 size: 15 residues. For the CDR3, the DNA is TGTGCCAGCAGCTTAGAGCCCTGGTCCACCGGGGAGCTGTTTTTT. Translation: CASSLEPWSTGELFF.

Concerning this clonotype: Sequence at one end of the junction differs from germline and may be a read error. CDR3 protein: CSAISAGLPTDTQYF. The CDR3, as DNA: TGCAGTGCTATCTCGGCAGGGCTCCCGACAGATACGCAGTACTTT. The V call is TRBV20-1, the J call TRBJ2-3; maybe TRBD1 (5 bases). Germline V gene data show CDR1 as DFQATT and CDR2 as SNEGSKA (reference sequence). The CDR3 runs to 15 residues.

The chain carries TRBV20-1 and TRBJ2-1; D tentatively reads TRBD1 or TRBD2 (5 bases each). With 3 bases removed from V and 7 bases from J, the gap between germline ends came to 16 bases. Germline V gene lookup returns CDR1 DFQATT and CDR2 SNEGSKA (reference sequence). The CDR3 covers 14 residues. CDR3 region: CSASTGPGHNEQFF. The CDR3 DNA sequence: TGCAGTGCTAGTACGGGGCCTGGCCATAATGAGCAGTTCTTC.

This clonotype was detected only once. The genes are TRBV20-1 and TRBJ2-5; 13 nucleotides line up with TRBD2. V gave up 3 bases and J gave up 5 bases; unmatched junction bases: 6. The CDR3 sequence is 15 residues long. CDR1 and CDR2 (germline): DFQATT, SNEGSKA (reference sequence). DNA for the CDR3: TGCAGTGCTAGCACTAGCGGGAGGGTGCAGGAGACCCAGTACTTC. Encoded protein: CSASTSGRVQETQYF.

The chain recombines TRBV3-1 with TRBJ1-2, with D maybe TRBD1 (6 bases). Germline CDR1 LGHDT, CDR2 YNNKEL (reference sequence). The CDR3 sequence is 15 residues long. The V and J ends lost 2 bases and 6 bases respectively, with 16 bases between them. The chain's CDR3 is CASSQSKGGKDGYTF. The CDR3 coding sequence is TGTGCCAGCAGCCAATCGAAGGGGGGTAAAGATGGCTACACCTTC.

This chain connects TRBV24-1 to TRBJ2-1; D not certain. Trimming took off 4 bases at V and 5 bases at J, with 8 bases between the two ends. From germline, CDR1 is KGHDR and CDR2 SFDVKD. CDR3 size: 13 residues. The CDR3 here is CATSEPAHNEQFF. The DNA for the CDR3 is TGTGCCACCAGTGAACCTGCCCACAATGAGCAGTTCTTC.

The chain carries TRBV5-1 and TRBJ2-1; 8 bases match TRBD2. CDR3 length: 15 amino acids. The germline V gene encodes CDR1 SGHRS and CDR2 YFSETQ. J lost 2 bases, V lost 2 bases, and 3 bases had no gene match. CDR3 bases: TGCGCCAGCAGCTTTACTAGCGGAACCTACAATGAGCAGTTCTTC. Translating gives CASSFTSGTYNEQFF.

The rearrangement joins TRBV20-1 to TRBJ2-7; D uncertain. The V gene lost 1 base and the J gene lost 2 bases, with 24 bases spanning the gap. CDR3 length: 18 amino acids. CDR1 and CDR2 (germline): DFQATT, SNEGSKA (reference sequence). CDR3 in DNA: TGCAGTGCTAGAGGAAGAGCAGCCAGTACAATAGAAACCTACGAGCAGTACTTC. Amino acid sequence: CSARGRAASTIETYEQYF.

This sequence joins TRBV20-1 and TRBJ2-7, with D tentatively TRBD2 (5 bases). This CDR3 contains 13 residues. The V end lost 3 bases, the J end lost 0 bases, and 9 bases lay between the germline ends. Germline loops: CDR1 DFQATT, CDR2 SNEGSKA (reference sequence). CDR3 nucleotides: TGCAGTGCTAGTACGGGGAGCTCCTACGAGCAGTACTTC. Protein: CSASTGSSYEQYF.

The rearrangement joins TRBV7-2 to TRBJ2-5; D remains unclear. Germline CDR1 SGHTA, CDR2 FQGNSA. Trimming removed 5 bases from V and 5 bases from J, with 9 bases in between. The CDR3 covers 12 residues. CDR3 DNA sequence: TGTGCCAGCAGCCCCTCCGGGGAGACCCAGTACTTC. It encodes CASSPSGETQYF.

The chain couples TRBV7-9 to TRBJ2-2; TRBD1 matches at 9 bases. J gave up 4 bases and V 7 bases, and 16 bases lay outside the gene matches. The CDR3 runs to 18 residues. The germline V gene encodes CDR1 SEHNR and CDR2 FQNEAQ (reference sequence). In DNA form, the CDR3 reads TGTGCCAGCATCCAACCTGACCCGGGACAGGGTGTCACCGGGGAGCTGTTTTTT. Residues: CASIQPDPGQGVTGELFF.

The chain recombines TRBV15 with TRBJ2-1; 7 positions agree with TRBD1. Trimming took 0 bases from V and 13 from J; bases not matched to a gene: 6. The germline gives CDR1 LNHNV, CDR2 YYDKDF (reference sequence). The length of the CDR3 is 13 residues. CDR3 nucleotide sequence: TGTGCCACCAGCAGAGATCCAGGGGGAGAACAGTTCTTC. It is translated as CATSRDPGGEQFF.

The chain carries TRBV7-2 and TRBJ2-1, with D perhaps being TRBD1 or TRBD2 (5 bases each). Trimming stripped 3 bases from V and 9 bases from J, with 12 bases between. The germline V gene encodes CDR1 SGHTA and CDR2 FQGNSA. The CDR3 runs to 13 residues. CDR3 amino acids: CASSFAPGLEQFF. In nucleotides, the CDR3 is TGTGCCAGCAGCTTTGCTCCGGGGCTTGAGCAGTTCTTC.

This rearrangement joins TRBV6-6 to TRBJ1-2; a weak D match, TRBD1 (6 bases). CDR1 is MNHNY, CDR2 SVGAGI, per germline (reference sequence). V was pared by 6 bases and J by 4 bases, with 15 bases between. The CDR3 loop spans 14 amino acids. CDR3 residues: CASRLSTGIYGYTF. DNA of the CDR3: TGTGCCAGCAGGTTATCGACAGGAATCTATGGCTACACCTTC.

The DNA for the CDR3 is TGCAGCGCTGGGCCAGGGGAAGAGACCCAGTACTTC. It specifies CSAGPGEETQYF. This chain links TRBV29-1 with TRBJ2-5; tentative D call: TRBD1 (6 bases). In germline, CDR1 is SQVTM, CDR2 ANQGSEA. V was clipped by 7 bases and J by 3 bases, with 12 bases between them. The CDR3 extends over 12 amino acids. The complete variable domain, with remaining parts taken from reference TRBV29-1 and TRBJ2-5, reads SAVISQKPSRDICQRGTSLTIQCQVDSQVTMMFWYRQQPGQSLTLIATANQGSEATYESGFVIDKFPISRPNLTFSTLTVSNMSPEDSSIYLCSAGPGEETQYFGPGTRLLVL.

The chain recombines TRBV10-3 with TRBJ1-1, with D perhaps matching TRBD1 (6 bases). This CDR3 has 13 amino acids. The V end was cut by 5 bases, the J end by 3 bases, with 10 bases between. Germline V lookup: CDR1 ENHRY, CDR2 SYGVKD. CDR3 sequence reads: CAISPQGHTEAFF. The CDR3 nucleotides are TGTGCCATCAGTCCACAGGGTCACACTGAAGCTTTCTTT.

The gene calls are TRBV11-2 and TRBJ2-3; D is possibly TRBD1 (6 bases). Trimming left V 1 base short and J 5 bases short, with 16 bases between. The CDR3 covers 16 residues. Germline CDR1 and CDR2: SGHAT and FQNNGV. In nucleotides, the CDR3 is TGTGCCAGCAGCTTAGTTTCGTTGGGGGCGGGAGATACGCAGTATTTT. It codes for CASSLVSLGAGDTQYF.

J is TRBJ2-3 and V is TRBV12-3 or TRBV12-4, with 11 positions matching TRBD2. The CDR3 consists of 16 residues. Trimming removed 3 bases from V and 4 bases from J; junction bases left unmatched: 6. CDR3 region: CASSFETSGTADTQYF. As DNA, the CDR3 is TGTGCCAGCAGTTTCGAGACTAGCGGGACCGCAGATACGCAGTATTTT.